This TCR beta chain is from a study of Graves' ophthalmopathy and Graves' hyperthyroidism. Notes on the study in general: The model forecast ophthalmopathy progression, reaching 60% to 71% sensitivity and roughly 72% specificity.

Being free of ophthalmopathy for 18 months of follow-up defined stable hyperthyroidism. None of the included patients had other autoimmune diseases, uncontrolled infections, pregnancy or lactation, as these led to exclusion. Clinicians made diagnoses from clinical symptoms, serum thyroxine, TRAb, thyroid ultrasound and orbital computed tomography. As the template, RNA transcripts were used to amplify TCR beta CDR3 regions. Investigators did first-round RT-PCR with HTBI primers, then second-round multiplex PCR. Via MiXCR, TCRdb re-called the multiplex PCR reads, giving one row per CDR3 protein. The sample consists of about 620,000 distinct CDR3 sequences, about 24% of them appearing once. The CDR3 extends over 16 amino acids. Between the trimmed V and J ends, which lost 5 bases and 0 bases, there was a span of 16 bases. This clonotype was recorded many times. Its matching antigen is unknown.

The sequence came from a woman between 18 and 29 years old with stable Graves' hyperthyroidism. Some clones in this sample may be carry-over from other donors' samples. Sequenced: peripheral blood. The rearrangement joins TRBV12-3 or TRBV12-4 to TRBJ1-2; D uncertain. CDR3 residues: CASSLRFGSANYGYTF. The CDR3 nucleotides read TGTGCCAGCAGTCTCCGTTTTGGCAGCGCTAACTATGGCTACACCTTC.